This T cell receptor (beta chain) was recorded in a study of blood T cells in healthy people across ages. Germline loops: CDR1 SQVTM, CDR2 ANQGSEA. The CDR3 is 14 amino acids. About this clonotype itself: One junction end does not reproduce the germline sequence, and a read error may be involved.

The second PCR ran about 6 to 11 cycles with a sample-barcoded 5' primer and J-beta primers. TCRdb reanalysed the 5' RACE reads using MiXCR and keeps one entry per CDR3 protein. Of approximately 800,000 distinct CDR3 sequences listed, 25% were seen once; the top ten hold roughly 3.8%. This sample was also put to use in a study of T cells of mothers and their children.

The chain carries TRBV29-1 and TRBJ2-1; 12 bases match TRBD1. The sample comprised blood. The origin of this receptor is a boy under 18 in good health. CDR3 DNA: TGCAGCGTGGGACAGGGGGCCGCCTACGATGAGCAGTTCTTC. It is translated as CSVGQGAAYDEQFF.